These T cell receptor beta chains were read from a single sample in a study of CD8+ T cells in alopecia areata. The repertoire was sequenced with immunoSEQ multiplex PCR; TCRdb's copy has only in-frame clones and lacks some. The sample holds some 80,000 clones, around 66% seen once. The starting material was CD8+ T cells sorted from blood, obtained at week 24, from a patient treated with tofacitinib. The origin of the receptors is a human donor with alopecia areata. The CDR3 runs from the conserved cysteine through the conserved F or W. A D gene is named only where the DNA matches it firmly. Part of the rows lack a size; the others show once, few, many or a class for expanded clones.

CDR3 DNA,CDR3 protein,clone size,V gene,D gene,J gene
TGCGCCAGCAGCTTGGACACAAACATTCAGTACTTC,CASSLDTNIQYF,few,TRBV5-1,NA,TRBJ2-4
TGTGCCAGCAGCTTCGCGTCGGGGAGAGGCAATCAGCCCCAGCATTTT,CASSFASGRGNQPQHF,few,TRBV7-9,NA,TRBJ1-5
TGTGCCAGCAGCCCGGGGGGCGGGGAGCAGTTCTTC,CASSPGGGEQFF,few,TRBV7-2,NA,TRBJ2-1
TGTGCCAGCAGCTTAAACCTAAAAGAGACCCAGTACTTC,CASSLNLKETQYF,NA,TRBV11-2,NA,TRBJ2-5
TGTGCCAGCAGCGCAGACCAGGGGGCCAACTATGGCTACACCTTC,CASSADQGANYGYTF,NA,TRBV9,TRBD1,TRBJ1-2
TGTGCCACCAGCAGAGTCCCGGGACCCGTCTACGAGCAGTACTTC,CATSRVPGPVYEQYF,NA,TRBV15,NA,TRBJ2-7
TGTGCCAGCATACCAGGGCGGGGAGCTGAGCAGTTCTTC,CASIPGRGAEQFF,NA,TRBV7-9,NA,TRBJ2-1
TGTGCCAGCAGTCTGGACAGGCTGGCCGAGCAGTACTTC,CASSLDRLAEQYF,NA,TRBV6-5,TRBD1,TRBJ2-7
TGTGCCAGCAGCCTGGGCACTGAAGCTTTCTTT,CASSLGTEAFF,NA,TRBV4-2,NA,TRBJ1-1
TGCGCCAGCAGTCGAGGACTAGCGGGAGGAGAGACCCAGTACTTC,CASSRGLAGGETQYF,NA,TRBV5-1,TRBD2,TRBJ2-5
TGTGCCAGCAGGCTAGCGGAAAGCTCCTACAATGAGCAGTTCTTC,CASRLAESSYNEQFF,many,TRBV7-8,TRBD2,TRBJ2-1
TGTGCCAGCAGTTTATTTGGGACTAGTATTCCCTACGAGCAGTACTTC,CASSLFGTSIPYEQYF,NA,TRBV27,TRBD2,TRBJ2-7
TGTGCCAGCAGCCCGGGACAGAGCCTCTACGAGCAGTACTTC,CASSPGQSLYEQYF,NA,TRBV7-9,TRBD1,TRBJ2-7
TGTGCCAGCAGCCAAGCGACGGACGAGCGAGACAACAATGAGCAGTTCTTC,CASSQATDERDNNEQFF,NA,TRBV14,NA,TRBJ2-1
TGTGCCAGCAGCCACAGATTATGGAGGGGGCAAGACTATGGCTACACCTTC,CASSHRLWRGQDYGYTF,few,TRBV5-4,TRBD1,TRBJ1-2
TGCAGCGTTGAAGAGGCACTAGCTCTTCAAGAGACCCAGTACTTC,CSVEEALALQETQYF,few,TRBV29-1,NA,TRBJ2-5
TGTGCCAGCAGCTCTCCGTTAAGGGGCAATGAGCAGTTCTTC,CASSSPLRGNEQFF,NA,TRBV7-9,NA,TRBJ2-1
TGTGCCAGTAGTATGGGGAACACTGAAGCTTTCTTT,CASSMGNTEAFF,NA,TRBV19,NA,TRBJ1-1
TGTGCCAGCAGCTTTAGCCCCCTAGCGGAGACACGGGAGACCCAGTACTTC,CASSFSPLAETRETQYF,NA,TRBV11-2,TRBD2,TRBJ2-5
TGTGCCAGTAGTATAGGTTTGACAGCCGTCAGGGACACTGAAGCTTTCTTT,CASSIGLTAVRDTEAFF,NA,TRBV19,NA,TRBJ1-1
TGTGCCAGCAGCTCTACCATTTCCAGGGGCGGACAGGTAGACCGCTACACCTTC,CASSSTISRGGQVDRYTF,NA,TRBV7-9,TRBD1,TRBJ1-2
TGCGCCAGCAGCCAGCCCGGAGGACTAGTCGGCGAGCAGTTCTTC,CASSQPGGLVGEQFF,NA,TRBV4-3,TRBD2,TRBJ2-1
TGTGCCAGCAGTCGAACAGGGACAGATCAGCCCCAGCATTTT,CASSRTGTDQPQHF,few,TRBV27,TRBD1,TRBJ1-5
TGCGCCAGCAGCTTATCTAGCACCAATGAGCAGTTCTTC,CASSLSSTNEQFF,few,TRBV5-1,NA,TRBJ2-1
TGTGCCAGCAGCTTAGGACTGGACAGGGCGGTGGCTTTCTTT,CASSLGLDRAVAFF,NA,TRBV5-6,TRBD1,TRBJ1-1
TGCGCCAGCAGCCAAGATTCGCTCGGGAACACTGAAGCTTTCTTT,CASSQDSLGNTEAFF,NA,TRBV4-3,NA,TRBJ1-1
TGTGCCAGCAGTGGTACGACTAGCGGATTGCGGGAGCTGTTTTTT,CASSGTTSGLRELFF,few,TRBV25-1,TRBD2,TRBJ2-2
TGTGCCAGCAGCTTGAACGAGGTTTCTCGCACGGAGACCCAGTACTTC,CASSLNEVSRTETQYF,NA,TRBV5-6,NA,TRBJ2-5
TGTGCCAGCAGTGACAATCTAGCGGGAGGGACCGGGGAGCTGTTTTTT,CASSDNLAGGTGELFF,NA,TRBV25-1,TRBD2,TRBJ2-2
TGTGCCAGCAGGGGACCGGGACCGCGGGTCTTGACCCAGTACTTC,CASRGPGPRVLTQYF,NA,TRBV27,NA,TRBJ2-5
TGTGCCAGCAGCTTAACGACAGGGTCGTACGAGCAGTACTTC,CASSLTTGSYEQYF,few,TRBV7-2,TRBD1,TRBJ2-7
TGTGCCAGCAGCCCTCCCCGCGGGACAGATACGCAGTATTTT,CASSPPRGTDTQYF,once,TRBV7-9,NA,TRBJ2-3
TGTGCCAGCAGTTTATCGGCTTCGGAGACCCAGTACTTC,CASSLSASETQYF,NA,TRBV28,NA,TRBJ2-5
TGCGCCAGCAGCTTGGGGGACTCCACAGATACGCAGTATTTT,CASSLGDSTDTQYF,NA,TRBV5-1,NA,TRBJ2-3
TGTGCCAGCAGTTTAATCGCAGGGAACTATGGCTACACCTTC,CASSLIAGNYGYTF,NA,TRBV27,NA,TRBJ1-2
TGCGCCAGCAGCCCAGGGGGCAACTACGAGCAGTACTTC,CASSPGGNYEQYF,few,TRBV5-1,TRBD1,TRBJ2-7
TGTGCCAGCAGGAGTACTTACAATGAGCAGTTCTTC,CASRSTYNEQFF,NA,TRBV13,NA,TRBJ2-1
TGTGCCAGCAGCGTCATAGGCGGGGGACTCACAGATACGCAGTATTTT,CASSVIGGGLTDTQYF,NA,TRBV9,TRBD2,TRBJ2-3
TGTGCCAGCAGCGTAGGAGGCGGGGGAATCACAGATACGCAGTATTTT,CASSVGGGGITDTQYF,NA,TRBV9,TRBD2,TRBJ2-3
TGCGCCAGCAGGCCGGGTGGCAGCACAGATACGCAGTATTTT,CASRPGGSTDTQYF,NA,TRBV4-1,NA,TRBJ2-3
TGTGCCAGCAGCGTAGCTACCTCGGGTTACGAGCAGTACTTC,CASSVATSGYEQYF,NA,TRBV9,NA,TRBJ2-7
TGTGCCAGCAGTTACTCCACTAGCGGCAGGTTAGGGGAGCTGTTTTTT,CASSYSTSGRLGELFF,once,TRBV6-5,TRBD2,TRBJ2-2
TGCGCCAGCAGCCAAGATCGGGGACAGATCACAGATACGCAGTATTTT,CASSQDRGQITDTQYF,NA,TRBV4-3,TRBD1,TRBJ2-3
TGTGCCGTTCAGACGGCGGGAGGGCCTGGCACAGATACGCAGTATTTT,CAVQTAGGPGTDTQYF,NA,TRBV7-9,TRBD2,TRBJ2-3
TGTGCCAGCAGCCAGACTCCTAACACTGAAGCTTTCTTT,CASSQTPNTEAFF,NA,TRBV11-2,NA,TRBJ1-1
TGTGCCAGCAGTTCCCAAGAGACCCAGTACTTC,CASSSQETQYF,NA,TRBV27,NA,TRBJ2-5
TGTGCCAGCAGTTCCGGACAGTACACTGAAGCTTTCTTT,CASSSGQYTEAFF,NA,TRBV6-5,NA,TRBJ1-1
TGTGCCAGCAGCCGAGGTTCTGGGGATGGCTACACCTTC,CASSRGSGDGYTF,NA,TRBV7-9,NA,TRBJ1-2
TGTGCCAGCAGCCAGGGGCAGGGGGGCACTGAAGCTTTCTTT,CASSQGQGGTEAFF,once,TRBV4-2,TRBD1,TRBJ1-1
TGCAGCGTGGTAGTTTCGGACGGTAACTATGGCTACACCTTC,CSVVVSDGNYGYTF,NA,TRBV29-1,NA,TRBJ1-2
TGTGCCAGCAGCGAGCCGGGGGGACAGACCTCCTACGAGCAGTACTTC,CASSEPGGQTSYEQYF,NA,TRBV5-6,NA,TRBJ2-7
TGCGCCAGCAGAGTGTCTAGCGGGAGCGCAGATGAGCAGTTCTTC,CASRVSSGSADEQFF,NA,TRBV5-1,TRBD2,TRBJ2-1
TGTGCCAGCAGTGACAGGGGGTTCCAAGAGACCCAGTACTTC,CASSDRGFQETQYF,NA,TRBV7-9,TRBD1,TRBJ2-5
TGTGCCAGCAGCTCGGGGACTACCCCTCAGGATACGCAGTATTTT,CASSSGTTPQDTQYF,NA,TRBV5-4,TRBD2,TRBJ2-3
TGTGCCAGCAGCTTAGCAGGGGACCCGACAGCTAGCACAGATACGCAGTATTTT,CASSLAGDPTASTDTQYF,many,TRBV7-3,NA,TRBJ2-3
TGTGCCAGCAGTTTATCGTGGCAGGCGGGCTCTGGCTACACCTTC,CASSLSWQAGSGYTF,NA,TRBV27,NA,TRBJ1-2
TGTGCCAGCAGCGAACTAGCGGGAGCTCTCAATGAGCAGTTCTTC,CASSELAGALNEQFF,few,TRBV7-2,TRBD2,TRBJ2-1
TGTGCCAGCAGCTTCACAGGGGGTGAAGCTTTCTTT,CASSFTGGEAFF,NA,TRBV7-2,TRBD1,TRBJ1-1
TGTGCCAGCTCACGAAGCCTACAGGGTACCGACAATGAGCAGTTCTTC,CASSRSLQGTDNEQFF,few,TRBV18,NA,TRBJ2-1